The subject of this entry is one T cell receptor (beta chain). The sample comes from a study of blood T cell repertoires in COVID-19. TCRdb's copy holds only in-frame clones and misses some; the assay was immunoSEQ multiplex PCR. Of 300,000 to 350,000 clones in the sample, about 93% were seen once. Germline loops: CDR1 KGHDR, CDR2 SFDVKD. V trimming: 5 bases; J trimming: 5 bases; junction bases outside the gene matches: 6. The CDR3 is made up of 15 amino acids. This clonotype was sampled from a woman aged 30 to 39 with COVID-19, enrolled during active disease. This sequence joins TRBV24-1 and TRBJ2-3, with 10 bases identical to TRBD1. Sequencing was performed on peripheral blood. The CDR3: CATSGDRGRGDTQYF. The CDR3 DNA is TGTGCCACCAGTGGCGACAGGGGGCGCGGAGATACGCAGTATTTT.